The present T cell receptor beta chain was sequenced within a study of blood T cells in healthy people across ages. Study at large: Using template switching, researchers captured about one barcoded beta molecule for each two T cells. Study-wide results and limits: Naive and antigen-experienced cells could not be conclusively compared, given unsorted PBMCs.

Russia was home to the donors, healthy Caucasian individuals aged roughly 6 to 90. A second 7 to 11 cycle PCR used barcoded and J-beta primers. Sequencing recovered at least 3 million CDR3-containing paired-end reads from each sample. From the 5' RACE reads, TCRdb called clonotypes with MiXCR, one entry per CDR3 protein. The table records over a million distinct CDR3 sequences, approximately 59% of them present only once. Details on this clonotype: The antigen is unknown.

The CDR3 consists of 17 residues. Germline CDR1 is DFQATT and CDR2 is SNEGSKA (reference sequence). V lost 2 bases, J lost 1 base, and 10 bases stayed unmatched. The origin of this receptor is a man aged 18 to 30 in good health. The chain couples TRBV20-1 to TRBJ2-3; 9 positions match TRBD2. Material for sequencing was blood. CDR3 protein: CSARSAGGKVGTDTQYF. The CDR3 coding sequence is TGCAGTGCTAGATCGGCGGGAGGGAAAGTTGGCACAGATACGCAGTATTTT.